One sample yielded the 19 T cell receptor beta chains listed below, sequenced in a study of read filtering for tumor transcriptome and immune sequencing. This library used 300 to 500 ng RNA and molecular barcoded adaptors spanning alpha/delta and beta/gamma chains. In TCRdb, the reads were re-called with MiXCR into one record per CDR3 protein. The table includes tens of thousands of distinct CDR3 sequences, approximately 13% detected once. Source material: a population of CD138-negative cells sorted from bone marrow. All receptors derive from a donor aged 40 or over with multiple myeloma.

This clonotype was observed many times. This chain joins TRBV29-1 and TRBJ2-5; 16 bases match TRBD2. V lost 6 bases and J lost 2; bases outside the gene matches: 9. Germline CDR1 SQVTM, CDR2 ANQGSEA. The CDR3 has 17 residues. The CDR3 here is CSVKGLAGGGPQETQYF. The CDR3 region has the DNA TGCAGCGTGAAGGGACTAGCGGGAGGGGGGCCGCAAGAGACCCAGTACTTC. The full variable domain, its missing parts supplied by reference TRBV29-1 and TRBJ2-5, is SAVISQKPSRDICQRGTSLTIQCQVDSQVTMMFWYRQQPGQSLTLIATANQGSEATYESGFVIDKFPISRPNLTFSTLTVSNMSPEDSSIYLCSVKGLAGGGPQETQYFGPGTRLLVL.

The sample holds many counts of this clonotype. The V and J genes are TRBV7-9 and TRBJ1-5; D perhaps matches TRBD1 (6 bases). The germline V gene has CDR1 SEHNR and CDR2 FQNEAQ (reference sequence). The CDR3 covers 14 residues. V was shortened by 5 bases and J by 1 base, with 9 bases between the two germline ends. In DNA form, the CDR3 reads TGTGCCAGCAGCGGAGGACAGAGCAATCAGCCCCAGCATTTT. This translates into CASSGGQSNQPQHF.

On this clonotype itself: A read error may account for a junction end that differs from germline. CDR3 sequence: CASSHMTTRVYEQYF. The DNA for the CDR3 is TGCGCCAGCAGCCACATGACTACCAGGGTCTACGAGCAGTACTTC. The chain is built from TRBV14 and TRBJ2-7, with D perhaps being TRBD1 or TRBD2 (5 bases each). Germline V gives CDR1 SGHDN, CDR2 FVKESK. This CDR3 is built from 15 residues.

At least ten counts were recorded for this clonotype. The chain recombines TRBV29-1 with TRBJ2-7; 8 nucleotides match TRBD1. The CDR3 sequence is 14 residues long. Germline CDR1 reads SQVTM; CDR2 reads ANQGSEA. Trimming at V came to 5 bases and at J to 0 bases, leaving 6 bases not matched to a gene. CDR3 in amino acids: CSVWGQASSYEQYF. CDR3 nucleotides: TGCAGCGTTTGGGGACAGGCGTCCTCCTACGAGCAGTACTTC.

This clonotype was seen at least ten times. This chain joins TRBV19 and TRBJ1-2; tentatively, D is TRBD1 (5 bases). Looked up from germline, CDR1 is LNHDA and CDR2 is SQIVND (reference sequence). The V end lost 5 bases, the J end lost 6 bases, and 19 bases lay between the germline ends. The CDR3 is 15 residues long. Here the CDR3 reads CASSGATTRGDGYTF. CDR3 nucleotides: TGTGCCAGTAGTGGGGCCACAACTCGGGGGGATGGCTACACCTTC. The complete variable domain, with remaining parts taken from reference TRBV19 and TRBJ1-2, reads DGGITQSPKYLFRKEGQNVTLSCEQNLNHDAMYWYRQDPGQGLRLIYYSQIVNDFQKGDIAEGYSVSREKKESFPLTVTSAQKNPTAFYLCASSGATTRGDGYTFGSGTRLTVV.

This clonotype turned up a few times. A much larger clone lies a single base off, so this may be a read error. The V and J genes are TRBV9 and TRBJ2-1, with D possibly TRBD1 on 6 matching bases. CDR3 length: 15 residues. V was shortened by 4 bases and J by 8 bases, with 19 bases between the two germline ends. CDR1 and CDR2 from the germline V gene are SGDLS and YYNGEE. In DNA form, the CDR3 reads TGTGCCAGCAGCCCCGGACAGTTAGACGCCTATGAGCAGTTCTTC. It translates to CASSPGQLDAYEQFF.

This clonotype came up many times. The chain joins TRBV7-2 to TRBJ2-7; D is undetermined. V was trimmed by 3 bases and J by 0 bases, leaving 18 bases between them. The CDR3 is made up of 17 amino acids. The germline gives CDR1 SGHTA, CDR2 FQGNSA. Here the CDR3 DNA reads TGTGCCAGCAGCTTTGGGGAAACGGGCATTAGCTCCTACGAGCAGTACTTC. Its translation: CASSFGETGISSYEQYF.

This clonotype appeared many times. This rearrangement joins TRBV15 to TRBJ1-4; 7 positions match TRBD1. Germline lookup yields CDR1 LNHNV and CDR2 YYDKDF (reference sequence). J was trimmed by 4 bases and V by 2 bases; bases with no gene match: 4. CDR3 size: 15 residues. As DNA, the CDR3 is TGTGCCACCAGCAGACCGGGACAGCATAATGAAAAACTGTTTTTT. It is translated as CATSRPGQHNEKLFF.

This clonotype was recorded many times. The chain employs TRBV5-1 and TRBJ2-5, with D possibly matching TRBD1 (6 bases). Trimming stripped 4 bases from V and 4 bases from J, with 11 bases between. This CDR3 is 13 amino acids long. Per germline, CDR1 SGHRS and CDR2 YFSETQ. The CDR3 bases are TGCGCCAGCAGCGGAGGACAGAGAGAGACCCAGTACTTC. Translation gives CASSGGQRETQYF.

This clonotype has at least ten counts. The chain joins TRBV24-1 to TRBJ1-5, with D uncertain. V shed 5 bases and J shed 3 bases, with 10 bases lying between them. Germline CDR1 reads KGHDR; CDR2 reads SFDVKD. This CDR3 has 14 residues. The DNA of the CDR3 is TGTGCCACCAGTGGATTGTCCGACAATCAGCCCCAGCATTTT. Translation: CATSGLSDNQPQHF.

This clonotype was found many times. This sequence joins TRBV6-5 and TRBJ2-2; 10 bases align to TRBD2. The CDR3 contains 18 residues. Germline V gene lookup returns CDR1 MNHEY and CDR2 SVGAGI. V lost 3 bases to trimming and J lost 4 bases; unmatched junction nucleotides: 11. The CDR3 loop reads CASSYFLAGVRGTGELFF. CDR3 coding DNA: TGTGCCAGCAGTTATTTCCTAGCGGGAGTACGTGGCACCGGGGAGCTGTTTTTT.

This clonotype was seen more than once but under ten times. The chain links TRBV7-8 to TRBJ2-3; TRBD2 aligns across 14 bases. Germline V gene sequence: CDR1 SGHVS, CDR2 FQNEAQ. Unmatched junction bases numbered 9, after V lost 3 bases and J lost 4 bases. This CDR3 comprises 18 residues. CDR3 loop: CASSFGTSGSVGADTQYF. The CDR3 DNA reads TGTGCCAGCAGCTTTGGGACTAGCGGGAGTGTTGGCGCAGATACGCAGTATTTT.

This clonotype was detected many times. The CDR3 DNA follows: TGTGCCAGCAGTTTATCGGGGGCCGGCTACGAGCAGTACTTC. Translation gives CASSLSGAGYEQYF. The chain is built from TRBV12-3 or TRBV12-4 and TRBJ2-7; D possibly matches TRBD1 or TRBD2 (6 bases each). The CDR3 is made up of 14 amino acids. Trimming took off 2 bases at V and 3 bases at J, with 11 bases between the two ends.

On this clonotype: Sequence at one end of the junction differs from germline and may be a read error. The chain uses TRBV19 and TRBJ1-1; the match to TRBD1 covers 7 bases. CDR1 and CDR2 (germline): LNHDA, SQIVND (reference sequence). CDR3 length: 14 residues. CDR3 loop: CASRNRGRYTEASF. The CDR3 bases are TGTGCCAGTAGAAACAGGGGCAGATACACTGAAGCTTCCTTT. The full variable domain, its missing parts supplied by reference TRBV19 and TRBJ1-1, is DGGITQSPKYLFRKEGQNVTLSCEQNLNHDAMYWYRQDPGQGLRLIYYSQIVNDFQKGDIAEGYSVSREKKESFPLTVTSAQKNPTAFYLCASRNRGRYTEASFGQGTRLTVV.

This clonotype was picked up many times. The CDR3 sequence is CATSDRKGARTDTQYF. The DNA for the CDR3 is TGTGCCACCAGCGATCGAAAGGGGGCGCGAACAGATACGCAGTATTTT. This chain links TRBV15 with TRBJ2-3, with 7 bases fitting TRBD1. Losses at the gene ends were 5 bases for V and 3 bases for J; bases not matched to a gene: 11. The CDR3 is 16 amino acids. Germline V gene data show CDR1 as LNHNV and CDR2 as YYDKDF (reference sequence).

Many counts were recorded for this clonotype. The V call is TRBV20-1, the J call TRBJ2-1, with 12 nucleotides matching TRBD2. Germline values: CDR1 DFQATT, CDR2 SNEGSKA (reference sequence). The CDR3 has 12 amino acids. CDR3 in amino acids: CRGLAGTNEQFF. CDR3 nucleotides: TGCAGAGGACTAGCGGGAACTAATGAGCAGTTCTTC.

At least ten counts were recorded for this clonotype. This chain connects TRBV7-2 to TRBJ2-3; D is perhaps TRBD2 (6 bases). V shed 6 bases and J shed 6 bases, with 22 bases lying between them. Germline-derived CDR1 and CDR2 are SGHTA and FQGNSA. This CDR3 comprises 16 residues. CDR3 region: CASRPTSSPSRDTQYF. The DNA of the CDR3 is TGTGCCAGCAGACCTACTAGCTCCCCATCGCGGGATACGCAGTATTTT.

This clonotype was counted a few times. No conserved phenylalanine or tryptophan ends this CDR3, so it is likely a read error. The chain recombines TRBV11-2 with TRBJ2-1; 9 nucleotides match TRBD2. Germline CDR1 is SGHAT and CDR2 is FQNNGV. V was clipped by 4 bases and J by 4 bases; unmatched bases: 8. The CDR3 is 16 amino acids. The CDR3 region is CASSSVAGAGYNEQFI. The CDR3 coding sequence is TGTGCCAGCAGCTCGGTAGCGGGAGCAGGGTACAATGAGCAGTTCATC.

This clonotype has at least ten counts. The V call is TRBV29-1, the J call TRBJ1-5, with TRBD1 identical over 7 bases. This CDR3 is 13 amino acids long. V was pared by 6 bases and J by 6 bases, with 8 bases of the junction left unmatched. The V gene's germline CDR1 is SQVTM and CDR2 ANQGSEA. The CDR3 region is CSVSTGVLQPQHF. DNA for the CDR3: TGCAGCGTGTCCACAGGGGTACTTCAGCCCCAGCATTTT.